The 23 T cell receptor beta chains below all came from one sample that was sequenced in a study. TCRdb re-analysed the RT-PCR reads in MiXCR, keeping a single row per CDR3 protein. The table records about 680,000 distinct CDR3 sequences, over 12% of them present only once. Sequenced material: memory CD4+ T cells from blood. The receptors here all came from a female donor in good health, serving as a healthy control.

V usage is TRBV7-3 and J usage is TRBJ2-3, with D possibly matching TRBD2 (6 bases). Trimming removed 3 bases from V and 4 bases from J, with 20 bases in between. In germline, CDR1 is SGHTA, CDR2 FQGTGA. The CDR3 has 17 residues. CDR3 coding DNA: TGTGCCAGCAGCTTTGTCCCGGGACTTTCATCGCCAGATACGCAGTATTTT. Protein product: CASSFVPGLSSPDTQYF.

The sample holds many counts of this clonotype. This sequence joins TRBV7-2 and TRBJ2-1; maybe TRBD2 (5 bases). CDR3 length equals 14 residues. Trimming took off 3 bases at V and 4 bases at J, with 10 bases between the two ends. CDR1 SGHTA and CDR2 FQGNSA come from the germline V gene. The CDR3 DNA reads as TGTGCCAGCAGCTTGGGCGGGTTGTACAATGAGCAGTTCTTC. Amino acids: CASSLGGLYNEQFF.

The rearrangement links TRBV6-1 to TRBJ2-1; D is unresolved. In germline, CDR1 is MNHNS, CDR2 SASEGT. This CDR3 comprises 13 residues. V lost 1 base and J 11 bases, leaving 12 bases between the germline ends. CDR3 in DNA: TGTGCCAGCAGTGAAGTTTTCGAGGAGAAGCAGTTCTTC. As protein: CASSEVFEEKQFF.

The V call is TRBV28, the J call TRBJ2-6; no firm D call. CDR1 and CDR2 (germline): MDHEN, SYDVKM. This CDR3 has 16 amino acids. The ends were cut back, 4 bases at V and 2 bases at J, with 12 bases in the middle. The CDR3 DNA reads TGTGCCAGCAGTTATTTGGGTAATCCTGGGGCCAACGTCCTGACTTTC. It encodes CASSYLGNPGANVLTF.

This clonotype was recorded many times. J is TRBJ2-1 and V is TRBV20-1, with D perhaps matching TRBD2 (5 bases). The CDR3 runs 13 residues. Germline V CDR1 and CDR2: DFQATT, SNEGSKA (reference sequence). Trimming pared 6 bases from V and 9 bases from J, leaving 18 bases between. The CDR3 protein is CSAQGGGLGEQFF. CDR3 sequence (DNA): TGCAGTGCCCAAGGTGGAGGACTGGGTGAGCAGTTCTTC.

The sample holds many counts of this clonotype. The chain couples TRBV5-1 to TRBJ1-6, with D unresolved. Germline values: CDR1 SGHRS, CDR2 YFSETQ. The CDR3 runs 14 residues. Trimming left V 3 bases short and J 5 bases short, with 9 bases between. The CDR3 DNA sequence: TGCGCCAGCAGCTCTGACGGAAATAATTCACCCCTCCACTTT. Its protein product is CASSSDGNNSPLHF.

This clonotype was detected ten times or more. The V and J genes are TRBV20-1 and TRBJ2-5; perhaps TRBD1 as D (5 bases). This CDR3 region has 16 residues. Germline assignment: CDR1 DFQATT and CDR2 SNEGSKA (reference sequence). The ends were cut back, 5 bases at V and 5 bases at J, with 24 bases in the middle. The CDR3 DNA sequence: TGCAGTGCTCCCTCGGTGCAGGGTCGAATTACTGAGACCCAGTACTTC. Its protein product is CSAPSVQGRITETQYF.

The table lists this clonotype with a few counts. The gene calls are TRBV4-3 and TRBJ1-6; D is undetermined. Germline CDR1 LGHNA, CDR2 YSLEER. V lost 3 bases, J lost 0 bases, and 21 bases lay in between. This CDR3 comprises 20 residues. The CDR3 region is CASSQSEGLSTRSYNSPLHF. CDR3 DNA: TGCGCCAGCAGCCAGAGTGAAGGTCTTTCAACCCGCTCCTATAATTCACCCCTCCACTTT.

This clonotype was picked up many times. The rearrangement links TRBV15 to TRBJ1-1, with a possible D match to TRBD1 (6 bases). CDR1 LNHNV and CDR2 YYDKDF come from the germline V gene (reference sequence). There are 14 residues in the CDR3. Trimming cost V 3 bases and J 4 bases, with 12 bases left between them. CDR3 nucleotides: TGTGCCACCAGCAGCATACAGGGAATCACTGAAGCTTTCTTT. It is translated as CATSSIQGITEAFF.

In its sample, this clonotype was seen many times. CDR3 coding DNA: TGTGCCAGCAGTCCCGACAGCCCAGAATCGCCCCAGCATTTT. Translating gives CASSPDSPESPQHF. The rearrangement uses TRBV12-3 or TRBV12-4 and TRBJ1-5; D is perhaps TRBD1 (5 bases). The CDR3 length is 14 residues. The V and J ends lost 5 bases and 9 bases respectively, with 17 bases between them.

This clonotype showed up just a few times. The chain employs TRBV20-1 and TRBJ2-3, with 10 bases lining up with TRBD1. V lost 0 bases to trimming and J lost 3 bases; unmatched junction nucleotides: 15. This CDR3 contains 19 residues. Germline V gives CDR1 DFQATT, CDR2 SNEGSKA (reference sequence). The CDR3 here is CSAREGTGASRVQTDTQYF. CDR3 coding DNA: TGCAGTGCTAGAGAGGGGACAGGGGCTAGCCGGGTTCAGACAGATACGCAGTATTTT.

The chain links TRBV5-1 to TRBJ2-2; a weak D match, TRBD1 (5 bases). This CDR3 contains 16 residues. Trimming removed 7 bases at V and 6 bases at J, with 22 bases between. The germline V gene has CDR1 SGHRS and CDR2 YFSETQ. The CDR3 spells CASGVTGSEVPGELFF. In DNA form, the CDR3 reads TGCGCCAGCGGCGTTACAGGTTCTGAGGTGCCCGGGGAGCTGTTTTTT. Using reference TRBV5-1 and TRBJ2-2 for the parts outside the CDR3, the full variable domain is KAGVTQTPRYLIKTRGQQVTLSCSPISGHRSVSWYQQTPGQGLQFLFEYFSETQRNKGNFPGRFSGRQFSNSRSEMNVSTLELGDSALYLCASGVTGSEVPGELFFGEGSRLTVL.

This clonotype was counted between two and nine times. CDR3 in DNA: TGTGCCAGCGGACTTAGCGGGAGCCTTAGCACAGATACGCAGTATTTT. Its protein product is CASGLSGSLSTDTQYF. This chain connects TRBV6-2 or TRBV6-3 to TRBJ2-3; 9 positions match TRBD2. The germline CDR1 and CDR2 sequences are MNHEY and SVGEGT. With 8 bases clipped from V and 0 bases from J, the junction kept 9 bases outside the gene matches. CDR3 size: 16 residues.

V gene TRBV9 combines with J gene TRBJ1-4; no firm D call. Germline CDR1 reads SGDLS; CDR2 reads YYNGEE. Trimming pared 0 bases from V and 2 bases from J, leaving 8 bases between. This CDR3 has 15 amino acids. Here the CDR3 DNA reads TGTGCCAGCAGCGTAGCAGCTGATACTAATGAAAAACTGTTTTTT. Protein: CASSVAADTNEKLFF. The whole variable domain, filled in from reference TRBV9 and TRBJ1-4, reads DSGVTQTPKHLITATGQRVTLRCSPRSGDLSVYWYQQSLDQGLQFLIQYYNGEERAKGNILERFSAQQFPDLHSELNLSSLELGDSALYFCASSVAADTNEKLFFGSGTQLSVL.

The chain links TRBV7-3 to TRBJ2-3; D is perhaps TRBD1 (5 bases). The V gene lost 2 bases and the J gene lost 0 bases, with 15 bases spanning the gap. The germline gives CDR1 SGHTA, CDR2 FQGTGA. CDR3 size: 17 residues. The CDR3 DNA is TGTGCCAGCAGCTTACAAGGTGCTGGGGCCAGCACAGATACGCAGTATTTT. Protein product: CASSLQGAGASTDTQYF.

The sample holds many counts of this clonotype. The chain employs TRBV6-5 and TRBJ2-1, with 11 positions matching TRBD2. The CDR3 has 16 residues. CDR1 and CDR2 from the germline V gene are MNHEY and SVGAGI. Trimming removed 6 bases from V and 4 bases from J; junction bases left unmatched: 8. The CDR3 sequence: CASSRTGTSGYNEQFF. The DNA of the CDR3 is TGTGCCAGCAGCCGTACCGGGACTAGCGGATACAATGAGCAGTTCTTC.

The CDR3 reads CASRRSPGQNIQEQYF. The CDR3 nucleotides are TGTGCCAGCAGACGCTCGCCGGGACAGAACATTCAAGAGCAGTACTTC. V and J are TRBV2 and TRBJ2-7; TRBD1 matches at 7 bases. CDR1 is SNHLY and CDR2 is FYNNEI in the germline V gene. The CDR3 covers 16 residues. Unmatched junction bases numbered 18, after V lost 6 bases and J lost 7 bases.

This clonotype was picked up many times. The chain carries TRBV10-2 and TRBJ2-1; D remains unclear. This CDR3 is 14 amino acids long. Germline-derived CDR1 and CDR2 are WSHSY and SAAADI. V gave up 2 bases and J gave up 5 bases, with 10 bases separating them. In nucleotides, the CDR3 is TGCGCCAGCAGTGAGAGCCAGCTAGACAATGAGCAGTTCTTC. This codes for CASSESQLDNEQFF.

The chain combines TRBV5-1 with TRBJ2-7; 10 positions match TRBD1. Germline V lookup: CDR1 SGHRS, CDR2 YFSETQ. V dropped 4 bases and J dropped 6; count of bases not matched to a gene: 4. The CDR3 runs to 13 residues. The CDR3 DNA follows: TGCGCCAGCAGCATAAGGGACAGGGGCGAGCAGTACTTC. Amino acid sequence: CASSIRDRGEQYF.

This clonotype has only a few counts. V and J are TRBV10-3 and TRBJ2-5, with D unclear. V was clipped by 7 bases and J by 3 bases, with 12 bases between them. CDR1 is ENHRY and CDR2 is SYGVKD in the germline V gene. The CDR3 has 13 amino acids. CDR3 DNA: TGTGCCATCAACGGCGGAACCGAAGAGACCCAGTACTTC. Its protein is CAINGGTEETQYF.

This chain connects TRBV5-1 to TRBJ2-5, with 7 bases that match TRBD2. Germline lookup yields CDR1 SGHRS and CDR2 YFSETQ. This CDR3 is built from 16 residues. V lost 5 bases to trimming and J lost 5 bases; unmatched junction nucleotides: 15. Here the CDR3 reads CASSSLPRGDGETQYF. The CDR3 DNA is TGCGCCAGCAGTTCACTCCCACGGGGGGACGGGGAGACCCAGTACTTC.

This clonotype was recorded at least ten times. The V call is TRBV5-1, the J call TRBJ2-7, with 8 bases that match TRBD1. J was trimmed by 2 bases and V by 4 bases; bases with no gene match: 5. The CDR3 has 14 residues. Germline CDR1 and CDR2: SGHRS and YFSETQ. CDR3 protein: CASSGDRLPYEQYF. CDR3 coding DNA: TGCGCCAGCAGCGGGGACAGGCTACCCTACGAGCAGTACTTC.

This clonotype appeared a few times. The J gene is TRBJ2-2, the V gene TRBV6-1; 8 bases are shared with TRBD2. Trimming removed 3 bases from V and 3 bases from J; junction bases left unmatched: 6. The CDR3 spans 16 residues. CDR1 and CDR2 from the germline V gene are MNHNS and SASEGT. In nucleotides, the CDR3 is TGTGCCAGCAGTGACCGGACGGGAGGGGACACCGGGGAGCTGTTTTTT. Protein sequence: CASSDRTGGDTGELFF.